The sequence of this TCR beta chain was determined in a study of cytomegalovirus exposure and HLA in healthy donors. In the PCR, 60 Vbeta and 13 Jbeta primers were used. Method: immunoSEQ multiplex PCR; TCRdb's copy keeps in-frame clones and lacks some. This table holds roughly 100,000 clones, over 55% found once. The sample comprised PBMCs. The receptor comes from a woman aged 45-65 years in good health and CMV-seropositive.

CDR3 amino acids: CASTLRQGLAKNIQYF. The CDR3 bases are TGTGCCAGCACCTTACGGCAGGGCTTAGCCAAAAACATTCAGTACTTC. The chain joins TRBV28 to TRBJ2-4, with D maybe TRBD1 (5 bases). The germline CDR1 and CDR2 sequences are MDHEN and SYDVKM. Trimming left V 7 bases short and J 0 bases short, with 16 bases between. The CDR3 loop spans 16 amino acids.